The 15 T cell receptor beta chains in this list originate from one sample, sequenced in a study of T cell clonality in common variable immunodeficiency. Findings and caveats of the study: Common variable immunodeficiency TCR beta sequences reportedly had fewer deletions and N-nucleotide insertions.

For these receptors, no antigen is known. Generated by immunoSEQ multiplex PCR, the TCRdb table keeps only in-frame clones and is missing some. The table records about 21,000 clones without singletons, the ten largest covering approximately 2.6%. The sequenced sample consisted of peripheral blood mononuclear cells. Source of these receptors: a human donor with common variable immunodeficiency.

Notes on this clone: The read halts 3 residues ahead of the CDR3 end, with the missing end drawn from the germline J gene. The chain combines TRBV7-2 with TRBJ2-7; TRBD2 agrees at 7 bases. In germline, CDR1 is SGHTA, CDR2 FQGNSA. The CDR3 sequence is 13 residues long. Trimming took 5 bases from V and 4 from J; bases not matched to a gene: 5. The sequenced part of the CDR3 DNA is TGTGCCAGCAGCGCGCAGGGAGGGTACGAG. The encoded protein is CASSAQGGYE. The whole CDR3 sequence is CASSAQGGYEQYF.

This clone appeared a few times. The read comes to an end 3 residues before the CDR3 does, leaving the germline J gene to fill in the end. V usage is TRBV19 and J usage is TRBJ1-2, with D uncertain. From germline, CDR1 is LNHDA and CDR2 SQIVND (reference sequence). The V end was cut by 5 bases, the J end by 6 bases, with 19 bases between. The CDR3 is made up of 15 amino acids. The covered CDR3 bases are TGTGCCAGTAGTGATTCGATAACAGACAAGGATGGC. This sequence encodes CASSDSITDKDG. Given in full, the CDR3 is CASSDSITDKDGYTF.

Turning to this clone: The CDR3 end is not reached by the read, which stops 3 residues before it; the germline J gene fills it in. The chain recombines TRBV19 with TRBJ2-7; TRBD1 is a possible D gene (5 bases). The CDR3 runs to 14 residues. Trimming took off 2 bases at V and 4 bases at J, with 12 bases between the two ends. Germline loops: CDR1 LNHDA, CDR2 SQIVND (reference sequence). CDR3 bases read: TGTGCCAGTAGTATAAGGGGCCCCCCGTACGAG. Protein: CASSIRGPPYE. The complete CDR3 sequence is CASSIRGPPYEQYF.

This clone was picked up a small number of times. With the read ending 3 residues before the CDR3 end, the germline J gene is used to fill in that end. The J gene is TRBJ2-5, the V gene TRBV7-9; 8 bases are a match to TRBD1. The CDR3 has 15 residues. CDR1 and CDR2 from the germline V gene are SEHNR and FQNEAQ (reference sequence). After removal of 5 bases from V and 4 bases from J, the junction contained 9 bases not matched to a gene. The CDR3: CASSPGGPRGETQYF. The covered CDR3 bases are TGTGCCAGCAGCCCAGGGGGCCCTCGAGGAGAGACC.

This clone has more than one count but fewer than ten. With the read ending 3 residues before the CDR3 end, the germline J gene is used to fill in that end. This chain links TRBV18 with TRBJ1-1; perhaps TRBD1 as D (6 bases). Germline V gene sequence: CDR1 KGHSH, CDR2 LQKENI. Trimming left V 4 bases short and J 1 base short, with 10 bases between. This CDR3 is 14 amino acids long. The CDR3 spells CASSLGAGNTEAFF. CDR3 DNA (partial): TGTGCCAGCTCACTGGGGGCGGGGAACACTGAA.

This clone was counted between two and nine times. The junction departs from the called germline gene at one end, perhaps through a read error. Read coverage stops 3 residues before the CDR3 terminus; the germline J gene supplies the remainder. The chain links TRBV7-7 to TRBJ2-5; 10 bases fit TRBD2. The CDR3 has 14 amino acids. Germline CDR1 reads SSHAT; CDR2 reads FNYEAQ (reference sequence). The part of the CDR3 DNA that was read is TGTGCTAGCAGCCGGACTAGCGGAAAAGAGACC. It codes for CASSRTSGKET. The whole CDR3 sequence is CASSRTSGKETQYF.

The sample holds a few counts of this clone. The read terminates 3 residues before the CDR3 end, so the remaining end is supplied by the germline J gene. The chain is built from TRBV30 and TRBJ1-3; 9 positions agree with TRBD1. The germline CDR1 and CDR2 sequences are GTSNPN and SVGIG (reference sequence). Losses at the gene ends were 1 base for V and 2 bases for J; bases not matched to a gene: 3. This CDR3 is built from 15 residues. The sequenced part of the CDR3 DNA is TGTGCCTGGAGTGACAGGGGGCGCGCTGGAAACACC. This encodes CAWSDRGRAGNT. The full-length CDR3 reads as CAWSDRGRAGNTIYF. Full variable domain (missing parts from reference TRBV30 and TRBJ1-3): SQTIHQWPATLVQPVGSPLSLECTVEGTSNPNLYWYRQAAGRGLQLLFYSVGIGQISSEVPQNLSASRPQDRQFILSSKKLLLSDSGFYLCAWSDRGRAGNTIYFGEGSWLTVV.

Remarks on this clone: The CDR3 is cut off 3 residues early in the read; its end comes from the germline J gene. This sequence joins TRBV7-2 and TRBJ2-1; D is ambiguous. Trimming removed 5 bases at V and 9 bases at J, with 8 bases between. The CDR3 is 11 amino acids. CDR1 and CDR2 from the germline V gene are SGHTA and FQGNSA. This CDR3 reads CASSTELEQFF. The CDR3 DNA, read in part, is TGTGCCAGCAGCACTGAACTTGAG.

This clone was seen only a few times. The read is 3 residues too short to cover the CDR3 end, so that end is filled in from the germline J gene. V is TRBV7-2 and J is TRBJ1-1; TRBD1 agrees at 7 bases. Germline values: CDR1 SGHTA, CDR2 FQGNSA. Trimming cost V 1 base and J 4 bases; bases outside gene matches: 6. The CDR3 spans 15 residues. CDR3 DNA, as far as it was read: TGTGCCAGCAGCTTAGTAGGGGGCTCGGGCACTGAA. Its protein product is CASSLVGGSGTE. In full, the CDR3 is CASSLVGGSGTEAFF.

This clone came up a few times. Sequencing ends 3 residues short of the CDR3 end; the germline J gene provides the rest. The chain carries TRBV19 and TRBJ2-2, with D perhaps matching TRBD1 (6 bases). Germline values: CDR1 LNHDA, CDR2 SQIVND (reference sequence). Trimming stripped 5 bases from V and 1 base from J, with 11 bases between. CDR3 length: 15 residues. Incomplete CDR3 DNA: TGTGCCAGTAGTTTCGGGACAAAGAACACCGGGGAG. It translates to CASSFGTKNTGE. The CDR3 as a whole reads CASSFGTKNTGELFF.

This clone has just a few counts. Read sequence stops 3 residues before the CDR3 end, and the germline J gene provides the missing end. The chain is built from TRBV11-2 and TRBJ1-5; 8 positions match TRBD1. The CDR3 spans 15 residues. V trimming: 3 bases; J trimming: 7 bases; junction bases outside the gene matches: 8. Germline values: CDR1 SGHAT, CDR2 FQNNGV. The CDR3 spells CASSFLQGVDQPQHF. The CDR3 DNA, read in part, is TGTGCCAGCAGCTTCCTACAGGGGGTTGACCAGCCC.

This clone is medium-sized by share. The read gets to within 3 residues of the CDR3 end, and the germline J gene fills in the rest. The chain has TRBV14 and TRBJ2-4; D is uncertain. The V gene lost 2 bases and the J gene lost 7 bases, with 9 bases spanning the gap. The germline CDR1 and CDR2 sequences are SGHDN and FVKESK. CDR3 size: 13 residues. The CDR3 sequence: CASSQSLVNIQYF. The CDR3 bases that were read are TGTGCCAGCAGCCAATCCCTAGTTAACATT.

Notes on this clone: Sequencing ends 3 residues short of the CDR3 end; the germline J gene provides the rest. V and J are TRBV5-1 and TRBJ1-6; 11 bases agree with TRBD1. The CDR3 runs to 14 residues. The trim removed 4 bases at V and 9 bases at J, leaving 3 bases unmatched. Per germline, CDR1 SGHRS and CDR2 YFSETQ. CDR3: CASSAGTGGSPLHF. CDR3 DNA, as far as it was read: TGCGCCAGCAGCGCCGGGACAGGGGGTTCACCC. Full variable domain (rest looked up from reference TRBV5-1 and TRBJ1-6): KAGVTQTPRYLIKTRGQQVTLSCSPISGHRSVSWYQQTPGQGLQFLFEYFSETQRNKGNFPGRFSGRQFSNSRSEMNVSTLELGDSALYLCASSAGTGGSPLHFGNGTRLTVT.

For this clone: The read stops 3 residues short of the end of the CDR3; the missing end is completed from the germline J gene. The chain has TRBV18 and TRBJ2-5; 7 bases map to TRBD1. With 1 base clipped from V and 5 bases from J, the junction kept 7 bases outside the gene matches. CDR1 and CDR2 from the germline V gene are KGHSH and LQKENI. This CDR3 has 15 amino acids. The CDR3 protein is CASSPLTGLTETQYF. CDR3 DNA, as far as it was read: TGTGCCAGCTCACCACTGACAGGGCTGACCGAGACC. Complete variable domain (other parts from reference TRBV18 and TRBJ2-5): NAGVMQNPRHLVRRRGQEARLRCSPMKGHSHVYWYRQLPEEGLKFMVYLQKENIIDESGMPKERFSAEFPKEGPSILRIQQVVRGDSAAYFCASSPLTGLTETQYFGPGTRLLVL.

Concerning this clone itself: The sequence runs out 3 residues before the end of the CDR3; the remainder is reconstructed from the germline J gene. The chain employs TRBV19 and TRBJ2-2; 10 positions match TRBD1. Germline lookup yields CDR1 LNHDA and CDR2 SQIVND (reference sequence). Trimming removed 10 bases from V and 4 bases from J; junction bases left unmatched: 3. The CDR3 runs to 13 residues. CDR3 loop: CATRTGGTGELFF. The CDR3 bases that were read are TGTGCCACCCGGACAGGGGGCACCGGGGAG. The entire variable domain, with the rest obtained from reference TRBV19 and TRBJ2-2, is as follows: DGGITQSPKYLFRKEGQNVTLSCEQNLNHDAMYWYRQDPGQGLRLIYYSQIVNDFQKGDIAEGYSVSREKKESFPLTVTSAQKNPTAFYLCATRTGGTGELFFGEGSRLTVL.